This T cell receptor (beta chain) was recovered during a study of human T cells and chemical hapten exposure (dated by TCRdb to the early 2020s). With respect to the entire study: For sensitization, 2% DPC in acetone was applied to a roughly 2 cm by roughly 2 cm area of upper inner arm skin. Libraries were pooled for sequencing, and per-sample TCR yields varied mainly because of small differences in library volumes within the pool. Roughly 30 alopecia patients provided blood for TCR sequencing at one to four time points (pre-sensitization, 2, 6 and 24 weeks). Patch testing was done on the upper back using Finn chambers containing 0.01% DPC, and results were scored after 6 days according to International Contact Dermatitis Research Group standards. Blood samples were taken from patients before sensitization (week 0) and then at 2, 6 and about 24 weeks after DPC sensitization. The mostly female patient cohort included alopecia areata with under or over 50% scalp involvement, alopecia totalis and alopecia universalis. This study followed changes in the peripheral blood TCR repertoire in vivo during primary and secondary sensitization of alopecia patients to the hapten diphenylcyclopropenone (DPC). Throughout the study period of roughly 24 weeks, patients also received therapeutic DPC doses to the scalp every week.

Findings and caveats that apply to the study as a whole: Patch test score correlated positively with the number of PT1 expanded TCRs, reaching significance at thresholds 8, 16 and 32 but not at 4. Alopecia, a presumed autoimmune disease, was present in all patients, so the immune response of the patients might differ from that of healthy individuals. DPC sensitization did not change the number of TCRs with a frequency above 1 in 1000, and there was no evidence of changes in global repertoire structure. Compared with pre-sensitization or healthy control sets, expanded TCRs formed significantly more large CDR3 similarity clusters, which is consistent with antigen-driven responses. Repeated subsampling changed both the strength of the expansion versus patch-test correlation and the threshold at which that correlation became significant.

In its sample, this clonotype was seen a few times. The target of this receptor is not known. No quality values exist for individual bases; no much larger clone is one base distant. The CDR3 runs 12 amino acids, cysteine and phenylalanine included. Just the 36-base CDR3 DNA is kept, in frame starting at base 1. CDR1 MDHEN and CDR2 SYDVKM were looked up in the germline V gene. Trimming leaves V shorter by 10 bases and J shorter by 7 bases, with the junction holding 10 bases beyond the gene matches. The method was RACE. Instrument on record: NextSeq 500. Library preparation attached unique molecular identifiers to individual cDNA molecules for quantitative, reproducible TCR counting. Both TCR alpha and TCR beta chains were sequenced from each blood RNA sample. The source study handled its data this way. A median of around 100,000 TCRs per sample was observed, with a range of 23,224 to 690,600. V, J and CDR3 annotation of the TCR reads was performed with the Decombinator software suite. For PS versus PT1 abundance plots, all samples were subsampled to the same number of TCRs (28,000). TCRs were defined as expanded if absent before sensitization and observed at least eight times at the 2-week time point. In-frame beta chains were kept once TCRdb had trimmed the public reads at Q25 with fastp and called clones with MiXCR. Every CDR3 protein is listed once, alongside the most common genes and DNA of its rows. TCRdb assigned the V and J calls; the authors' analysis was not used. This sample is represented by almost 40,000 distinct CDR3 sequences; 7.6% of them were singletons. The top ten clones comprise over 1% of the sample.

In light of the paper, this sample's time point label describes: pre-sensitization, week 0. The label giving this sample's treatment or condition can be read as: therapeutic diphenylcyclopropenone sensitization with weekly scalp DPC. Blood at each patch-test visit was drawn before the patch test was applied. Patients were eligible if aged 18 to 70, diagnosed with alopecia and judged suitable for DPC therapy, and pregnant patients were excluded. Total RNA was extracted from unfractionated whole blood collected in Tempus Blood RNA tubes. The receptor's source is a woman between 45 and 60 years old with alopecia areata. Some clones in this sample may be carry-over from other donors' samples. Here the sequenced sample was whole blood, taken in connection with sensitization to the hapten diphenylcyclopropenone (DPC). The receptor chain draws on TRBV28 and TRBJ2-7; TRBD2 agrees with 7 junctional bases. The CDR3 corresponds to CATTGGSWEQYF. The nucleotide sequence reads TGTGCCACCACGGGGGGTTCTTGGGAGCAGTACTTC.